Listed here are 29 T cell receptor beta chains from one sample, sequenced in a study of cytomegalovirus exposure and HLA in healthy donors. The PCR employed 60 Vbeta primers together with 13 Jbeta primers. TCRdb's table, derived via immunoSEQ multiplex PCR, lists solely in-frame clones and lacks some. The table lists under 150,000 clones, around 78% of them singletons. Sequenced: PBMCs. Receptors originate from a woman between 40 and 55 years old in good health and CMV-seropositive.

V is TRBV7-2 and J is TRBJ2-2; tentatively, D is TRBD1 (7 bases). V lost 5 bases and J lost 5, with 15 bases in between. Germline-derived CDR1 and CDR2 are SGHTA and FQGNSA. The CDR3 is 15 amino acids. As DNA, the CDR3 is TGTGCCAGCAGCCAGGGGGGAGGTGGGACCGGGGAGCTGTTTTTT. The encoded protein is CASSQGGGGTGELFF.

The chain combines TRBV28 with TRBJ1-4, with TRBD1 identical over 7 bases. Per germline, CDR1 MDHEN and CDR2 SYDVKM. The CDR3 has 14 amino acids. Trimming cost V 6 bases and J 2 bases; bases outside gene matches: 3. CDR3 in amino acids: CASSPGQTNEKLFF. The CDR3 coding sequence is TGTGCCAGCAGCCCGGGACAGACTAATGAAAAACTGTTTTTT.

The J gene is TRBJ2-7, the V gene TRBV28; 9 bases line up with TRBD2. The CDR3 is made up of 15 amino acids. The trim removed 3 bases at V and 0 bases at J, leaving 3 bases unmatched. Germline CDR1 MDHEN, CDR2 SYDVKM. Written as DNA, the CDR3 is TGTGCCAGCAGTTTGCCAGCGGGGGGCTCCTACGAGCAGTACTTC. It is translated as CASSLPAGGSYEQYF.

This clone was detected only once. V usage is TRBV6-5 and J usage is TRBJ2-1; the match to TRBD1 covers 8 bases. From germline, CDR1 is MNHEY and CDR2 SVGAGI. The length of the CDR3 is 14 residues. After removal of 6 bases from V and 9 bases from J, the junction contained 10 bases not matched to a gene. CDR3 protein: CASSRGQGRREQFF. Written as DNA, the CDR3 is TGTGCCAGCAGCCGAGGACAGGGAAGGCGTGAGCAGTTCTTC.

The V call is TRBV5-1, the J call TRBJ1-3; D call uncertain. Trimming left V 1 base short and J 0 bases short, with 11 bases between. Germline V gene data show CDR1 as SGHRS and CDR2 as YFSETQ. There are 16 residues in the CDR3. The DNA of the CDR3 is TGCGCCAGCAGCTTGCAAGGCGGTGGCTCTGGAAACACCATATATTTT. This translates into CASSLQGGGSGNTIYF.

This sequence joins TRBV10-3 and TRBJ2-1; 7 nucleotides agree with TRBD2. CDR3 size: 12 residues. V shed 3 bases, J shed 13 bases, and the junction held 6 bases outside the gene matches. CDR1 ENHRY and CDR2 SYGVKD come from the germline V gene. DNA of the CDR3: TGTGCCATCAGTGACGGGGGGAAACCCCAGTTCTTC. Translating gives CAISDGGKPQFF.

This chain connects TRBV7-8 to TRBJ1-1; the D gene is possibly TRBD1 (5 bases). Germline CDR1 SGHVS, CDR2 FQNEAQ. This CDR3 comprises 16 residues. Trimming took 2 bases from V and 8 from J, leaving 21 bases between them. The CDR3 spells CASSLSGGAGVREAFF. The CDR3, as DNA: TGTGCCAGCAGCTTATCCGGAGGGGCGGGGGTACGGGAAGCTTTCTTT. Drawing the rest from reference TRBV7-8 and TRBJ1-1, the complete variable domain is GAGVSQSPRYKVAKRGQDVALRCDPISGHVSLFWYQQALGQGPEFLTYFQNEAQLDKSGLPSDRFFAERPEGSVSTLKIQRTQQEDSAVYLCASSLSGGAGVREAFFGQGTRLTVV.

The chain couples TRBV10-3 to TRBJ1-2; weak D call: TRBD1 (6 bases). Trimming stripped 8 bases from V and 1 base from J, with 11 bases between. The CDR3 contains 13 residues. The germline V gene has CDR1 ENHRY and CDR2 SYGVKD. The DNA of the CDR3 is TGTGCCATCGCGGACAGTTTTAACTATGGCTACACCTTC. It specifies CAIADSFNYGYTF.

A single count supports this clone. J is TRBJ2-1 and V is TRBV27; TRBD2 is a possible D gene (5 bases). Trimming removed 0 bases from V and 6 bases from J, with 15 bases in between. The CDR3 length is 16 residues. Per germline, CDR1 MNHEY and CDR2 SMNVEV (reference sequence). The CDR3 reads CASSLSLAHSVNEQFF. CDR3 nucleotides: TGTGCCAGCAGTTTATCCCTAGCCCACTCCGTCAATGAGCAGTTCTTC.

This clone was seen a few times. The junction shows a germline mismatch at one end, possibly a read error. This chain uses TRBV7-7 with TRBJ2-3; D possibly corresponds to TRBD2 (6 bases). CDR1 SSHAT and CDR2 FNYEAQ come from the germline V gene (reference sequence). This CDR3 is built from 14 residues. This chain's CDR3 is CASSPGLTTDTQYF. The CDR3 DNA reads as TGTGCTAGCAGCCCGGGACTCACCACAGATACGCAGTATTTT.

The rearrangement uses TRBV5-6 and TRBJ2-7, with 8 bases lining up with TRBD1. V trimming: 4 bases; J trimming: 0 bases; junction bases outside the gene matches: 12. Germline values: CDR1 SGHDT, CDR2 YYEEEE. The CDR3 has 17 residues. The CDR3 loop reads CASSAYVGQVASYEQYF. CDR3 DNA sequence: TGTGCCAGCAGCGCATACGTGGGACAGGTAGCCTCCTACGAGCAGTACTTC.

This clone is a singleton in its sample. The rearrangement joins TRBV4-1 to TRBJ1-5, with a weak D call TRBD1 (6 bases). From germline, CDR1 is MGHRA and CDR2 YSYEKL. This CDR3 has 15 amino acids. With 4 bases removed from V and 4 bases from J, the gap between germline ends came to 14 bases. The CDR3, as DNA: TGCGCCAGCAGCCCCCAGTGGGGGCCGAATCAGCCCCAGCATTTT. As protein: CASSPQWGPNQPQHF.

The sample holds a few counts of this clone. The chain employs TRBV6-1 and TRBJ1-1; TRBD1 is a possible D gene (6 bases). Germline lookup yields CDR1 MNHNS and CDR2 SASEGT. The CDR3 covers 12 residues. The V end lost 6 bases, the J end lost 8 bases, and 13 bases lay between the germline ends. CDR3 bases: TGTGCCAGCAGCACCTACAGGGTAGAAGCTTTCTTT. Translation gives CASSTYRVEAFF.

The rearrangement uses TRBV7-9 and TRBJ1-2, with D uncertain. Trimming removed 2 bases at V and 7 bases at J, with 11 bases between. The CDR3 has 13 residues. Per germline, CDR1 SEHNR and CDR2 FQNEAQ (reference sequence). CDR3 sequence (DNA): TGTGCCAGCAGCTTACAGCGGCTCGCTGGCTACACCTTC. This encodes CASSLQRLAGYTF.

This clone has a handful of counts. This chain connects TRBV27 to TRBJ2-3, with a tentative D call TRBD1 (6 bases). This CDR3 contains 12 residues. Trimming cost V 6 bases and J 6 bases, with 10 bases left between them. CDR1 MNHEY and CDR2 SMNVEV come from the germline V gene (reference sequence). As DNA, the CDR3 is TGTGCCAGCAGATCCACAGGGGATACGCAGTATTTT. This sequence encodes CASRSTGDTQYF.

The chain combines TRBV7-9 with TRBJ2-5, with a tentative D call TRBD1 (6 bases). The J call is uncertain, as TRBJ2-7 better fits the DNA end. CDR3 length equals 14 residues. The germline V gene has CDR1 SEHNR and CDR2 FQNEAQ (reference sequence). CDR3 coding DNA: TGTGCCAGCAGCGGATCGGGACACCCCTACGAGCAGTACTTC. It yields the protein CASSGSGHPYEQYF.

The V and J genes are TRBV6-6 and TRBJ2-7; TRBD2 is a possible D gene (5 bases). The germline V and J ends were trimmed by 2 bases and 5 bases, with 13 bases remaining between them. Germline V gene lookup returns CDR1 MNHNY and CDR2 SVGAGI (reference sequence). This CDR3 contains 14 residues. CDR3 DNA: TGTGCCAGCAGTTACCTCGAGGGCGTCGACGAGCAGTACTTC. It yields the protein CASSYLEGVDEQYF.

This chain connects TRBV28 to TRBJ2-1; 8 bases fit TRBD2. Germline values: CDR1 MDHEN, CDR2 SYDVKM. V was clipped by 5 bases and J by 3 bases; unmatched bases: 9. The CDR3 covers 16 residues. CDR3 DNA: TGTGCCAGCAGTCTTCCGGGACTAGGATTCTACAATGAGCAGTTCTTC. Its protein is CASSLPGLGFYNEQFF.

A single count supports this clone. The gene calls are TRBV6-1 and TRBJ1-5; D might be TRBD1 (6 bases). The ends were cut back, 6 bases at V and 6 bases at J, with 15 bases in the middle. From germline, CDR1 is MNHNS and CDR2 SASEGT. This CDR3 contains 14 residues. The CDR3, as DNA: TGTGCCAGCAGCAACATACAGGGCCGTCAGCCCCAGCATTTT. This translates into CASSNIQGRQPQHF.

This chain joins TRBV10-3 and TRBJ2-5, with D perhaps TRBD2 (5 bases). The germline CDR1 and CDR2 sequences are ENHRY and SYGVKD. V gave up 11 bases and J gave up 5 bases, with 12 bases separating them. The CDR3 sequence is 11 residues long. The CDR3 protein is CAVGPGETQYF. DNA of the CDR3: TGTGCCGTTGGTCCGGGGGAGACCCAGTACTTC.

V and J are TRBV7-9 and TRBJ2-7; TRBD2 matches 8 bases. The V gene end was trimmed by 3 bases and the J gene end by 5 bases; junction bases not matched to a gene: 9. CDR1 is SEHNR and CDR2 is FQNEAQ in the germline V gene (reference sequence). CDR3 length: 15 amino acids. The CDR3 loop is CASSFSGTYRHEQYF. The CDR3 region has the DNA TGTGCCAGCAGCTTTAGCGGGACATACAGGCACGAGCAGTACTTC. The full variable domain, with the rest looked up from reference TRBV7-9 and TRBJ2-7, is DTGVSQNPRHKITKRGQNVTFRCDPISEHNRLYWYRQTLGQGPEFLTYFQNEAQLEKSRLLSDRFSAERPKGSFSTLEIQRTEQGDSAMYLCASSFSGTYRHEQYFGPGTRLTVT.

The rearrangement links TRBV2 to TRBJ1-3; 7 bases align to TRBD1. Germline loops: CDR1 SNHLY, CDR2 FYNNEI. V shed 8 bases, J shed 4 bases, and the junction held 5 bases outside the gene matches. CDR3 length: 13 amino acids. This CDR3 reads CASRQGEGNTIYF. The CDR3 nucleotides are TGTGCCAGCCGACAGGGAGAGGGAAACACCATATATTTT.

This clone was seen a handful of times. The chain's CDR3 is CASSISSAGGNEQYF. The CDR3 coding sequence is TGTGCCAGTAGTATTTCGTCAGCGGGAGGTAACGAGCAGTACTTC. V usage is TRBV19 and J usage is TRBJ2-7; 9 bases fit TRBD2. CDR3 length: 15 residues. Germline V gene sequence: CDR1 LNHDA, CDR2 SQIVND (reference sequence). The J segment lost 5 bases and the V segment lost 3 bases, leaving 8 bases of the junction unmatched.

This chain links TRBV2 with TRBJ2-1; 7 bases agree with TRBD2. The CDR3 is 14 residues long. Germline V CDR1 and CDR2: SNHLY, FYNNEI. V shed 7 bases, J shed 4 bases, and the junction held 7 bases outside the gene matches. The CDR3, as DNA: TGTGCCAGCAAATTCGGGACTACTTACAATGAGCAGTTCTTC. The encoded protein is CASKFGTTYNEQFF.

The chain joins TRBV11-2 to TRBJ2-1; 11 bases are shared with TRBD2. Germline V lookup: CDR1 SGHAT, CDR2 FQNNGV. Losses at the gene ends were 4 bases for V and 8 bases for J; bases not matched to a gene: 7. This CDR3 contains 15 residues. The CDR3 sequence: CASSSLAGGPYEQFF. The CDR3 DNA is TGTGCCAGCAGCTCTTTAGCGGGAGGGCCCTATGAGCAGTTCTTC.

V is TRBV14 and J is TRBJ2-7; 8 bases fit TRBD2. Germline V gives CDR1 SGHDN, CDR2 FVKESK. The ends lost 4 bases at V and 0 bases at J; junction bases unmatched: 20. This CDR3 is built from 20 residues. The CDR3 region is CASSPKLGLAHPDSSYEQYF. CDR3 DNA sequence: TGTGCCAGCAGCCCAAAACTAGGACTAGCCCACCCCGATAGCTCCTACGAGCAGTACTTC.

The chain is built from TRBV7-2 and TRBJ2-5, with D possibly matching TRBD2 (5 bases). Per the germline V gene, CDR1 is SGHTA and CDR2 is FQGNSA. CDR3 length: 14 residues. V was cut by 0 bases and J by 5 bases, with 10 bases left in between. Here the CDR3 reads CASSLAGVGETQYF. The CDR3 coding sequence is TGTGCCAGCAGCTTAGCGGGAGTTGGGGAGACCCAGTACTTC.

This clone appeared a few times. The genes are TRBV6-5 and TRBJ1-1; no definite D call. The CDR3 runs 13 residues. CDR1 is MNHEY and CDR2 is SVGAGI in the germline V gene. Trimming removed 2 bases at V and 1 base at J, with 5 bases between. This chain's CDR3 is CASSYAGNTEAFF. The CDR3, as DNA: TGTGCCAGCAGTTACGCGGGGAACACTGAAGCTTTCTTT.

This sequence joins TRBV27 and TRBJ2-6; D is perhaps TRBD2 (5 bases). V lost 1 base and J lost 4, with 11 bases in between. The germline V gene has CDR1 MNHEY and CDR2 SMNVEV (reference sequence). This CDR3 has 16 residues. The CDR3 DNA follows: TGTGCCAGCAGTTTATTACTAGGAGTCGGGGCCAACGTCCTGACTTTC. It translates to CASSLLLGVGANVLTF.